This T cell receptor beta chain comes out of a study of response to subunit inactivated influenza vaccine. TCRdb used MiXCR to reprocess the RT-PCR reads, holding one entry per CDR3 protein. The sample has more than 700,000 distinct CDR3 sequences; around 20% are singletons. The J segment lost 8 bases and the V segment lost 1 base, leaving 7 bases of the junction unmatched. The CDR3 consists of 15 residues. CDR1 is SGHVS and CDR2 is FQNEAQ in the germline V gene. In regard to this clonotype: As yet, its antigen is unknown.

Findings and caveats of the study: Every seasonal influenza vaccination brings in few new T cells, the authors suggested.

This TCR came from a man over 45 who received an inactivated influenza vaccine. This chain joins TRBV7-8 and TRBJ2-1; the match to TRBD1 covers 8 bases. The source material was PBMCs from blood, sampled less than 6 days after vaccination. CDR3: CASSLVPDRVDEQFF. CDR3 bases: TGTGCCAGCAGCTTAGTCCCGGACAGGGTGGATGAGCAGTTCTTC.